This note documents a single T cell receptor (beta chain) sequence. These data belong to a study of blood T cell repertoires in COVID-19. Study details: COVID-19 samples from acute and convalescent phases originated in the United States, Italy and Spain. The analysed material was cDNA or gDNA that came from T cells, B-cell-depleted T cells, or PBMCs.

V lost 4 bases and J lost 5; bases outside the gene matches: 2. Germline V CDR1 and CDR2: PRHDT, FYEKMQ (reference sequence). There are 15 residues in the CDR3. As handled by the study authors: Amplification of reference gene primers provided the estimated nucleated cell counts. Produced via immunoSEQ multiplex PCR; TCRdb's table is partial and in-frame only. V, J and clone size are those of that table, while D and trimming were read from the DNA. The table records approximately 100,000 clones, roughly 90% of them present only once. This TCR was recovered from a human donor in a cohort sampled during active COVID-19. Sample: peripheral blood. The V and J genes are TRBV13 and TRBJ2-2, with 12 bases aligning to TRBD2. CDR3 DNA: TGTGCCAGCAGCTCCGGACTAGCGGGGACCGGGGAGCTGTTTTTT. Protein: CASSSGLAGTGELFF.